These 2 T cell receptor beta chains came from one sample sequenced in a study (dated by TCRdb to 2016 to 2017). The receptor library was made with RT-PCR. Sequencing took place on an Illumina MiSeq. TCRdb reprocessed the public reads (quality trimming at Q25 with fastp, clone calling with MiXCR) and kept in-frame beta chains. Every distinct CDR3 protein forms one entry, paired with its most common genes and DNA. Within this sample are 650,000 to 800,000 distinct CDR3 sequences, with more than 13% of them counted one time only. 3.6% of the sample lies in the top ten. The sequenced sample was memory CD4+ T cells from blood. The receptors here all came from a female donor in good health, serving as a healthy control.

This clonotype showed up many times. The chain recombines TRBV6-2 or TRBV6-3 with TRBJ1-1; no firm D call. Deletions cut 5 bases from V and 10 bases from J, with 14 bases between. This CDR3 comprises 12 residues. Germline CDR1 and CDR2: MNHEY and SVGEGT. The CDR3 DNA is TGTGCCAGCAGTCAGACCGGAATCGGAGCTTTCTTT. Translating it yields CASSQTGIGAFF.

A remark on this clonotype: It is likely a read error, because the conserved phenylalanine at the end of the CDR3 is missing. This rearrangement joins TRBV7-2 to TRBJ2-3, with 9 bases fitting TRBD1. CDR3 length: 14 residues. Germline values: CDR1 SGHTA, CDR2 FQGNSA. With V trimmed by 10 bases and J by 0 bases, 5 bases remained unmatched. The DNA for the CDR3 is TGTGCCAACACAGGGGGCAGAAGCACAGATACGCAGTATTCT. This encodes CANTGGRSTDTQYS.